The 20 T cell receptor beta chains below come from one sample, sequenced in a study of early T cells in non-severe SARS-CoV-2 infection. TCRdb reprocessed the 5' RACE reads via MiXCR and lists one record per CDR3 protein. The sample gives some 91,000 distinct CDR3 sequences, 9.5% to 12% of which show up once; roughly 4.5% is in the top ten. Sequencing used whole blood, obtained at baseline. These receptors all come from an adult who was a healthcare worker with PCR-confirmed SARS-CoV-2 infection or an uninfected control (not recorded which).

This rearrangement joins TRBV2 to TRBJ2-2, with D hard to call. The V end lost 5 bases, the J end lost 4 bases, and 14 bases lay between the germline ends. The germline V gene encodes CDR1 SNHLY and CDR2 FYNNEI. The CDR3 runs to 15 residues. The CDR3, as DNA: TGTGCCAGCAGTAGGACCACAACCTCCACCGGGGAGCTGTTTTTT. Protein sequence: CASSRTTTSTGELFF.

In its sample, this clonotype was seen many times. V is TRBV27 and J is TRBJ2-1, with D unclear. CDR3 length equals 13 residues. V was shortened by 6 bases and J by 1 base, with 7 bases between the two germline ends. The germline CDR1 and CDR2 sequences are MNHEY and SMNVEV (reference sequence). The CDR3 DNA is TGTGCCAGCAGCCGTATATCCTACAATGAGCAGTTCTTC. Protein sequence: CASSRISYNEQFF.

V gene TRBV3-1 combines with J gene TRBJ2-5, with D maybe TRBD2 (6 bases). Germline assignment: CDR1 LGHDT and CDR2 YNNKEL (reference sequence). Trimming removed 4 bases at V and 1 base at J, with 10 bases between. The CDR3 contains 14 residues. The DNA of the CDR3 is TGTGCCAGCAGCCCCCGGGGAGGCCAAGAGACCCAGTACTTC. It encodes CASSPRGGQETQYF.

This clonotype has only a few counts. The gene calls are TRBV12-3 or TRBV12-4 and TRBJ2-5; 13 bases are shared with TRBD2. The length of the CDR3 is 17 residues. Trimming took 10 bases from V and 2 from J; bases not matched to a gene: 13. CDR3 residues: CATSRTSGSSGQETQYF. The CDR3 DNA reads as TGTGCCACCTCTCGGACTAGCGGGAGCTCGGGGCAAGAGACCCAGTACTTC.

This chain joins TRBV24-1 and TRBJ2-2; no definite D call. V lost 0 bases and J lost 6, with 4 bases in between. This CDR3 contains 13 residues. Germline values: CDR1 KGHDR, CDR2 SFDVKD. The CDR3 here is CATSDLLSGELFF. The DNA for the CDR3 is TGTGCCACCAGTGATTTGTTATCCGGGGAGCTGTTTTTT.

The CDR3 sequence is CASSLGEGANTEAFF. The CDR3 DNA reads TGTGCCAGCAGCTTAGGCGAGGGGGCGAACACTGAAGCTTTCTTT. The chain couples TRBV7-2 to TRBJ1-1; 7 bases map to TRBD1. The CDR3 is 15 amino acids. V dropped 1 base and J dropped 1; count of bases not matched to a gene: 3. The germline CDR1 and CDR2 sequences are SGHTA and FQGNSA.

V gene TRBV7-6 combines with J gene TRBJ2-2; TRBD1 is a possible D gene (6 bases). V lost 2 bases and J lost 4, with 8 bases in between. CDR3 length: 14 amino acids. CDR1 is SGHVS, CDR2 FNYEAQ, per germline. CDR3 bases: TGTGCCAGCAGCTTAACAGGGACCACCGGGGAGCTGTTTTTT. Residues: CASSLTGTTGELFF.

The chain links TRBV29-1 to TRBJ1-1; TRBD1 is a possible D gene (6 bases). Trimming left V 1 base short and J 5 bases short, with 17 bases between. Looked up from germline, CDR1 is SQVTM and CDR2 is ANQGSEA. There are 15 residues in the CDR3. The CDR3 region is CSVEGFAQGFTEAFF. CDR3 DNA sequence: TGCAGCGTTGAAGGATTTGCTCAGGGGTTTACTGAAGCTTTCTTT.

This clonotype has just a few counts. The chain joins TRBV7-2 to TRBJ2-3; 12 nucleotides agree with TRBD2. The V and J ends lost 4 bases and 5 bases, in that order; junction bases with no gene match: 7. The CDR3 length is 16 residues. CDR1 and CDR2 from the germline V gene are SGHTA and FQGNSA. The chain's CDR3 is CASSWTSGEGRDTQYF. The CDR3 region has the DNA TGTGCCAGCAGCTGGACTAGCGGGGAGGGTCGAGATACGCAGTATTTT.

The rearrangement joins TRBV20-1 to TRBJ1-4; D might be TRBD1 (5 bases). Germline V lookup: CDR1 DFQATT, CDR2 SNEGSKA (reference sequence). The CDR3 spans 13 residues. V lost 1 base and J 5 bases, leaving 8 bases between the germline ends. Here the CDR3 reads CSARATGNEKLFF. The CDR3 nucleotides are TGCAGTGCTAGAGCCACAGGAAATGAAAAACTGTTTTTT.

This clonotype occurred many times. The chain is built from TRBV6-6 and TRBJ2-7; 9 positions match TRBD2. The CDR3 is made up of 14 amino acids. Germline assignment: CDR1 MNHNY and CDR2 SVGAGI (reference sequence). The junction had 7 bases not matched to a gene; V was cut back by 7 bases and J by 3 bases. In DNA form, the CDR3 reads TGTGCCAGCAACCCTAGCGGGGAGGTCTACGAGCAGTACTTC. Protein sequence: CASNPSGEVYEQYF.

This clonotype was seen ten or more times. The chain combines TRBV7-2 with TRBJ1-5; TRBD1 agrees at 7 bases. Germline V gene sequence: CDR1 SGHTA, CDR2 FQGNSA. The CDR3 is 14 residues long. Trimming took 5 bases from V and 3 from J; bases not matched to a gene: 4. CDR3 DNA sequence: TGTGCCAGCAGCAAGACAGGGTCCAATCAGCCCCAGCATTTT. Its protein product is CASSKTGSNQPQHF.

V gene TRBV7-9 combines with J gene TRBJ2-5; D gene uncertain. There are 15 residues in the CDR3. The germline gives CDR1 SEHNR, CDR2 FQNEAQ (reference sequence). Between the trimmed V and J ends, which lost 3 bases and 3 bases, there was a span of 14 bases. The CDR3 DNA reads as TGTGCCAGCAGCTTTTTCCTACGAGTAGAAGAGACCCAGTACTTC. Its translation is CASSFFLRVEETQYF.

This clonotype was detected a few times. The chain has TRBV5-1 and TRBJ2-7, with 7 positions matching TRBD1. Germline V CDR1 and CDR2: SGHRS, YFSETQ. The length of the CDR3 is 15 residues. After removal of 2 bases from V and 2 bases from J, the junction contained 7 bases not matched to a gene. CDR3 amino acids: CASSFRDSLTYEQYF. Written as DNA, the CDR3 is TGCGCCAGCAGCTTTAGGGACAGCCTTACCTACGAGCAGTACTTC. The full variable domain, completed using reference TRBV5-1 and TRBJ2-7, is KAGVTQTPRYLIKTRGQQVTLSCSPISGHRSVSWYQQTPGQGLQFLFEYFSETQRNKGNFPGRFSGRQFSNSRSEMNVSTLELGDSALYLCASSFRDSLTYEQYFGPGTRLTVT.

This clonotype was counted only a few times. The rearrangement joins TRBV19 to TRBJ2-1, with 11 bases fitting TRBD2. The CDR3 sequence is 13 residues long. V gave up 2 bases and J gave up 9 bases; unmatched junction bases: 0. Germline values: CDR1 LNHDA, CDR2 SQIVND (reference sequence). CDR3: CASSITSGSEQFF. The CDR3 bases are TGTGCCAGTAGTATAACTAGCGGGAGTGAGCAGTTCTTC.

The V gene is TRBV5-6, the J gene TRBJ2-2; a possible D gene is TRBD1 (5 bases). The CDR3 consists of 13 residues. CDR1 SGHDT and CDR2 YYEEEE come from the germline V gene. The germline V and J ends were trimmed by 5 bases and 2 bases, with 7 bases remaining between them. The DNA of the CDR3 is TGTGCCAGCAGGGGGCCAAACACCGGGGAGCTGTTTTTT. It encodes CASRGPNTGELFF.

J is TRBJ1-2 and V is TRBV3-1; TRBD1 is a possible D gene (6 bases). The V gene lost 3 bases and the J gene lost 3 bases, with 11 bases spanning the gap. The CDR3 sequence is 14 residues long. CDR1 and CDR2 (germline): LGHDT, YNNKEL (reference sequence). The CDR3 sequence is CASSHRDTHYGYTF. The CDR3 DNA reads TGTGCCAGCAGCCATCGGGACACCCACTATGGCTACACCTTC.

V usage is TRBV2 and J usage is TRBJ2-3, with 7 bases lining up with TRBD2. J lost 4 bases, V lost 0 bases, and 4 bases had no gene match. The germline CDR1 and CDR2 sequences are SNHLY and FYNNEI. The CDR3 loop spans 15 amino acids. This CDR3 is CASSEAERGSDTQYF. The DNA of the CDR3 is TGTGCCAGCAGTGAAGCGGAGCGGGGATCAGATACGCAGTATTTT.

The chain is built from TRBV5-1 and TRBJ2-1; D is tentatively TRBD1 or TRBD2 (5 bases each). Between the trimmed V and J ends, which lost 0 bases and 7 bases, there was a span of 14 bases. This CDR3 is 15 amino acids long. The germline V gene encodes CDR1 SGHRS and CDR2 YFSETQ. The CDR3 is CASSLAGPISNEQFF. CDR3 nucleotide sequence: TGCGCCAGCAGCTTGGCGGGGCCAATATCAAATGAGCAGTTCTTC.

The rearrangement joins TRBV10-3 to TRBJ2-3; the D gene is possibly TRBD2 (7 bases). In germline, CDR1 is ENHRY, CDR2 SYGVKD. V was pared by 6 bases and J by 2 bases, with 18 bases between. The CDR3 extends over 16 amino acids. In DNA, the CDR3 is TGTGCCATCAGCGAAGGACAGCGGGGAGACACAGATACGCAGTATTTT. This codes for CAISEGQRGDTDTQYF.